This T cell receptor (beta chain) was captured by sequencing in a study of OX40 agonist ivuxolimab in advanced cancers. The V gene's germline CDR1 is SEHNR and CDR2 FQNEAQ (reference sequence). The CDR3 consists of 14 residues. V lost 5 bases and J lost 1, with 11 bases in between. This table comes from immunoSEQ multiplex PCR, and its TCRdb copy is limited to in-frame clones, with some not included. This sample yields approximately 59,000 clones, of which 80% to 90% are seen a single time; 3% to 4% belongs to the top ten. The genes are TRBV7-9 and TRBJ1-1; no firm D call. The material was CD4+ or CD8+ T cells sorted from blood, obtained in a trial of the OX40 agonist ivuxolimab. The TCR comes from an adult with an advanced solid tumor such as melanoma, head and neck, liver or kidney cancer. The CDR3 DNA sequence: TGTGCCAGCAGCGAATCCGAGGGGAACACTGAAGCTTTCTTT. Amino acids: CASSESEGNTEAFF.